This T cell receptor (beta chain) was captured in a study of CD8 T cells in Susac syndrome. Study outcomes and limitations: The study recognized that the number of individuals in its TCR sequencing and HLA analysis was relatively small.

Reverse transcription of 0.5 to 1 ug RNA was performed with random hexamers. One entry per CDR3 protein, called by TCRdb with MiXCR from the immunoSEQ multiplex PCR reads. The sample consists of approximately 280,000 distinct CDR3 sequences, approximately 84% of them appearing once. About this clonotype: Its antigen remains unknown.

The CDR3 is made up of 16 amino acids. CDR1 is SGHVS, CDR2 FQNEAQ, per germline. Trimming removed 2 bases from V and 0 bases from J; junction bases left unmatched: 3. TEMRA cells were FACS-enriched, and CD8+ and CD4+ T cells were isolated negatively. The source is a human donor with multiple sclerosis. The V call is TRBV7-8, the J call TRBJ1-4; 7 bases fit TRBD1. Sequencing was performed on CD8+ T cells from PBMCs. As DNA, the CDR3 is TGTGCCAGCAGCTTAAGGGGGCAAACAACTAATGAAAAACTGTTTTTT. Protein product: CASSLRGQTTNEKLFF.